These T cell receptor beta chains were read from a single sample in a study of post-analysis software for immune sequencing data. One entry per CDR3 protein, called by TCRdb with MiXCR from the PCR reads. The sample lists hundreds of thousands of distinct CDR3 sequences, 40% to 55% occurring once. Sequences were obtained from blood. Receptors were obtained from a girl aged 5 to 17 with multiple sclerosis. Both conserved end residues are part of each CDR3. The D gene is left open where the match is weak. Rows may omit the clone size; those that give it use once, few, many or a size class.

- once TRBJ2-6 TRBV6-1 CASSRGATSSEANVLTF TGTGCCAGCAGTCGGGGGGCTACGAGCTCTGAGGCCAACGTCCTGACTTTC
- - TRBJ1-5 TRBV28 CATRRRNQPQHF TGTGCCACCCGACGGAGAAATCAGCCCCAGCATTTT
- few TRBJ2-7 TRBV6-5 CASSAQDSYEQYF TGTGCCAGCAGTGCCCAGGACAGCTACGAGCAGTACTTC
- - TRBJ2-7 TRBV30 CAWSQGGSYEQYF TGTGCCTGGAGTCAGGGGGGCTCCTACGAGCAGTACTTC
- few TRBJ2-4 TRBV5-6 CASSLVLGTAKNIQYF TGTGCCAGCAGCTTGGTGCTTGGGACCGCCAAAAACATTCAGTACTTC
TRBD2 - TRBJ2-1 TRBV20-1 CSASGLAGVLHNEQFF TGCAGTGCTAGCGGACTAGCGGGAGTTCTACACAATGAGCAGTTCTTC
TRBD2 - TRBJ2-7 TRBV29-1 CSVEDLGSGRNYEQYF TGCAGCGTTGAAGATCTGGGGAGCGGGAGAAACTACGAGCAGTACTTC
TRBD1 - TRBJ2-3 TRBV2 CASSAETGALTDTQYF TGTGCCAGCAGTGCTGAAACAGGGGCACTCACAGATACGCAGTATTTT
- - TRBJ2-5 TRBV20-1 CSASAETQYF TGCAGTGCTAGCGCGGAGACCCAGTACTTC
TRBD1 many TRBJ1-1 TRBV13 CASSSGPTGVGEAFF TGTGCCAGCAGCTCGGGCCCCACAGGGGTTGGTGAAGCTTTCTTT
- - TRBJ2-1 TRBV28 CASIKGGSYNEQFF TGTGCCAGCATTAAGGGGGGCTCCTACAATGAGCAGTTCTTC
- - TRBJ1-4 TRBV5-1 CASSLTGTNEKLFF TGCGCCAGCAGCTTGACAGGGACTAATGAAAAACTGTTTTTT
TRBD1 few TRBJ1-2 TRBV5-6 CASSIGSRDRVSGYTF TGTGCCAGCAGCATAGGGTCCCGGGACAGGGTGTCCGGCTACACCTTC
TRBD2 - TRBJ2-1 TRBV5-1 CASSLGASGTLNEQFF TGCGCCAGCAGCTTGGGCGCTAGCGGGACTCTCAATGAGCAGTTCTTC
TRBD2 - TRBJ2-3 TRBV25-1 CASSEAFLTSGGTDTQYF TGTGCCAGCAGTGAGGCCTTCCTTACTAGCGGAGGCACAGATACGCAGTATTTT
TRBD2 - TRBJ2-7 TRBV12-3/TRBV12-4 CASSLTSGRGSAYEQYF TGTGCCAGCAGTCTCACTAGCGGGAGAGGTAGCGCCTACGAGCAGTACTTC
TRBD2 once TRBJ2-5 TRBV7-2 CASTTWSGRGEQYF TGTGCCAGCACCACGTGGAGCGGGAGGGGTGAGCAGTACTTC
- few TRBJ1-5 TRBV12-3/TRBV12-4 CASSLAWGNQPQHF TGTGCCAGCAGTTTAGCGTGGGGCAATCAGCCCCAGCATTTT
- few TRBJ2-1 TRBV12-3/TRBV12-4 CASSPNRLDSNEQFF TGTGCCAGCAGTCCCAACAGACTAGATAGTAATGAGCAGTTCTTC
TRBD1 - TRBJ2-7 TRBV5-5 CASSRTGRDYEQYF TGTGCCAGCAGCCGGACAGGGAGAGACTACGAGCAGTACTTC
TRBD2 - TRBJ2-4 TRBV29-1 CSVGSGVAKNIQYF TGCAGCGTGGGGAGCGGGGTAGCCAAAAACATTCAGTACTTC
- - TRBJ2-5 TRBV6-1 CASSEVVGGGETQYF TGTGCCAGCAGTGAAGTCGTGGGTGGGGGAGAGACCCAGTACTTC
TRBD1 few TRBJ1-2 TRBV29-1 CSGWDSRDYGYTF TGCAGCGGCTGGGACAGTCGAGACTATGGCTACACCTTC
- - TRBJ2-7 TRBV6-5 CASSPLLPTYNEQYF TGTGCCAGCAGTCCACTTTTGCCCACTTACAATGAGCAGTACTTC
TRBD2 - TRBJ2-7 TRBV7-2 CTSSVGTSGGRVSYEQYF TGTACCAGCAGCGTAGGGACTAGCGGGGGGCGGGTCTCCTACGAGCAGTACTTC
TRBD1 - TRBJ1-1 TRBV7-9 CASSRQGRVNTEAFF TGTGCCAGCAGCAGACAGGGGCGGGTGAACACTGAAGCTTTCTTT
TRBD2 few TRBJ2-4 TRBV12-3/TRBV12-4 CASSTPGGGLAKNIQYF TGTGCCAGCAGTACGCCCGGGGGAGGGCTAGCCAAAAACATTCAGTACTTC
- - TRBJ1-4 TRBV28 CASSAGPDEKLFF TGTGCCAGCAGCGCAGGACCAGATGAAAAACTGTTTTTT
TRBD2 few TRBJ2-2 TRBV20-1 CSAPKPLAGWAGELFF TGCAGTGCCCCAAAACCGCTAGCGGGTTGGGCCGGGGAGCTGTTTTTT
- - TRBJ2-5 TRBV5-1 CATSSGSTETQYF TGCGCCACCAGCTCCGGGAGTACGGAGACCCAGTACTTC
TRBD1 - TRBJ1-1 TRBV25-1 CASTRQGARETEAFF TGTGCCTCAACGAGACAGGGGGCAAGAGAAACTGAAGCTTTCTTT
- - TRBJ2-1 TRBV7-9 CASSVWAGEGNEQFF TGTGCCAGCAGCGTTTGGGCAGGGGAGGGGAATGAGCAGTTCTTC
TRBD1 - TRBJ1-1 TRBV29-1 CSVDRVGAFF TGCAGCGTGGACAGGGTTGGGGCTTTCTTT
TRBD2 - TRBJ2-7 TRBV20-1 CSARDGRGRISYEQYF TGCAGTGCTAGAGATGGGAGGGGCCGTATTTCCTACGAGCAGTACTTC
- - TRBJ2-6 TRBV29-1 CSALGGSGANVLTF TGCAGCGCCCTCGGGGGCTCTGGGGCCAACGTCCTGACTTTC
- - TRBJ2-7 TRBV5-1 CASILDGKPYEQYF TGCGCCAGCATCCTGGACGGGAAACCCTACGAGCAGTACTTC
- - TRBJ2-1 TRBV7-9 CASPRERGGGLSNEQFF TGTGCCAGCCCACGCGAGAGAGGGGGAGGTCTGAGCAATGAGCAGTTCTTC
TRBD1 - TRBJ2-5 TRBV12-3/TRBV12-4 CASSLTSPGQKLRETQYF TGTGCCAGCAGTCTAACTTCTCCGGGACAGAAGCTCCGGGAGACCCAGTACTTC
- - TRBJ1-6 TRBV20-1 CSARDGRAGYNSPLHF TGCAGTGCTAGAGATGGACGGGCGGGGTATAATTCACCCCTCCACTTT
- - TRBJ2-1 TRBV28 CASRQDRNNEQFF TGTGCCAGCAGACAAGACAGGAACAATGAGCAGTTCTTC
TRBD1 - TRBJ2-3 TRBV10-3 CAISESWGQGIDTQYF TGTGCCATCAGTGAGTCATGGGGACAGGGGATAGATACGCAGTATTTT
- - TRBJ1-1 TRBV4-1 CASSRGRGGTEAFF TGCGCCAGCAGCCGCGGCAGGGGTGGCACTGAAGCTTTCTTT
- few TRBJ1-5 TRBV29-1 CSVGEVGQPQHF TGCAGCGTGGGAGAGGTTGGTCAGCCCCAGCATTTT
- few TRBJ2-4 TRBV29-1 CSVEDLGYHRKNIQYF TGCAGCGTTGAAGATTTAGGCTACCACAGAAAAAACATTCAGTACTTC
TRBD2 few TRBJ2-3 TRBV29-1 CSVSLAGGMDTQYF TGCAGCGTTTCTCTAGCGGGAGGGATGGATACGCAGTATTTT
- - TRBJ2-1 TRBV28 CASILEGRENEQFF TGTGCCAGCATTCTCGAGGGCCGGGAAAATGAGCAGTTCTTC
TRBD2 - TRBJ2-5 TRBV20-1 CSAKGGTYLEQYF TGCAGTGCTAAGGGAGGGACCTACCTGGAGCAGTACTTC
TRBD1 - TRBJ1-1 TRBV5-6 CASSSDRGRNTEAFF TGTGCCAGCAGCTCGGACAGGGGGAGGAACACTGAAGCTTTCTTT
- - TRBJ2-1 TRBV13 CASSSWGVIWDEQFF TGTGCCAGCAGCTCATGGGGGGTCATTTGGGATGAGCAGTTCTTC
- many TRBJ2-5 TRBV29-1 CSVAGPLEGQYF TGCAGCGTTGCGGGACCCCTGGAGGGCCAGTACTTC
TRBD2 - TRBJ2-1 TRBV12-3/TRBV12-4 CASGLAGGSSNEQFF TGTGCCAGCGGACTAGCGGGAGGGTCTTCCAATGAGCAGTTCTTC
- - TRBJ2-7 TRBV29-1 CSVRRKQYF TGCAGCGTACGTCGCAAGCAGTACTTC
- once TRBJ2-5 TRBV5-1 CASSLGPIPDEQYF TGCGCCAGCAGCTTGGGTCCGATCCCTGATGAGCAGTACTTC
TRBD1 - TRBJ2-3 TRBV7-7 CAVRDSNTDTQYF TGTGCTGTCCGGGACAGCAACACAGATACGCAGTATTTT
- - TRBJ2-3 TRBV27 CASSFWQTSTDTQYF TGTGCCAGCAGTTTTTGGCAAACTAGCACAGATACGCAGTATTTT
- - TRBJ1-1 TRBV10-3 CAISPDTMNTEAFF TGTGCCATCAGTCCGGACACCATGAACACTGAAGCTTTCTTT
TRBD2 - TRBJ2-1 TRBV27 CASHGLAGVNEQFF TGTGCCAGCCACGGGCTAGCGGGAGTGAATGAGCAGTTCTTC
TRBD2 few TRBJ2-7 TRBV10-1 CASSEGLAEPYEQYF TGCGCCAGCAGTGAGGGACTAGCGGAGCCCTACGAGCAGTACTTC
- - TRBJ2-5 TRBV20-1 CSAARSYQQYF TGCAGTGCTGCCCGCAGTTACCAGCAGTACTTC